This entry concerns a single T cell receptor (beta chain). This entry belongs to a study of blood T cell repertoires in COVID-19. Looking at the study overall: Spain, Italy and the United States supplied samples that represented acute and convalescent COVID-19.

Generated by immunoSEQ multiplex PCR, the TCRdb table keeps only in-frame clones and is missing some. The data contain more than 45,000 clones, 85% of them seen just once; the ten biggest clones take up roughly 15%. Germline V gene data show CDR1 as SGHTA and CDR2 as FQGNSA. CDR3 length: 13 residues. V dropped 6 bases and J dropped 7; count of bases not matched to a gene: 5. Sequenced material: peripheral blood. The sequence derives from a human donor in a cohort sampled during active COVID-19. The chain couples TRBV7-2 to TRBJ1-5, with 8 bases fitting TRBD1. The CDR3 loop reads CASSQGARQPQHF. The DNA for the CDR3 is TGTGCCAGCAGTCAGGGGGCGAGGCAGCCCCAGCATTTT.